The rows below give T cell receptor beta chains drawn from one sample of a study of blood T cell repertoires in COVID-19. TCRdb's table, derived via immunoSEQ multiplex PCR, lists solely in-frame clones and lacks some. The sample has 380,000 or so clones, 88% seen once. Material: PBMCs or T cells enriched from blood (not recorded which). The receptors here all came from a middle-aged woman with acute COVID-19. The CDR3 runs from the conserved cysteine through the conserved F or W. A D gene is named only where the DNA matches it firmly. Size values are once, few and many counts, or a class for expanded clones, and some rows have none.

CDR3 DNA,CDR3 protein,J gene,CDR3 length,V gene,D gene,clone size
TGTGCCACCAGTGATGCGGGACAGGTAGACGAGCAGTACTTC,CATSDAGQVDEQYF,TRBJ2-7,14,TRBV24-1,TRBD1,.
TGTGCCAGCAGCCCTGACAGGGTAACTGGAAACACCATATATTTT,CASSPDRVTGNTIYF,TRBJ1-3,15,TRBV3-1/TRBV3-2,TRBD1,.
TGTGCCAGCAGCAAAACCGGTAGCGGGGGCTACGAGCAGTACTTC,CASSKTGSGGYEQYF,TRBJ2-7,15,TRBV11-2,TRBD2,.
TGTGCCAGCAGCCTCGCCGGTCAGCCCCAGCATTTT,CASSLAGQPQHF,TRBJ1-5,12,TRBV12-3/TRBV12-4,.,many
TGTGCCAGCAGTTTCCTAGCAGGTGAGCAGTTCTTC,CASSFLAGEQFF,TRBJ2-1,12,TRBV25-1,.,.
TGCGCCAGCAGCCAAGAATTTGGCAGGGGGGATTCACCCCTCCACTTT,CASSQEFGRGDSPLHF,TRBJ1-6,16,TRBV4-1,TRBD1,.
TGTGCCACCAGTGATTTCGGACAGGGAGGGGGGAATGAGCAGTTCTTC,CATSDFGQGGGNEQFF,TRBJ2-1,16,TRBV24-1,.,.
TGTGCCAGCAGCTTGGCCGGAACAGGGGCTGAGACCCAGTACTTC,CASSLAGTGAETQYF,TRBJ2-5,15,TRBV5-8,TRBD1,.
TGCAGCGTTGGGTCCCGGACAGGCTACGAGCAGTACTTC,CSVGSRTGYEQYF,TRBJ2-7,13,TRBV29-1,TRBD1,.
TGTGCCAGCAGAAGAGGACAGGGGGCCTATGGCTACACCTTC,CASRRGQGAYGYTF,TRBJ1-2,14,TRBV6-5,TRBD1,.
TGTGCCAGCAGTGAATCGCAGCCGGGACAGGGGCAGTACTTC,CASSESQPGQGQYF,TRBJ2-7,14,TRBV2,TRBD1,.
TGTGCCAGCAGCTTAGCCCAGGGTGGACAGCCCCAGCATTTT,CASSLAQGGQPQHF,TRBJ1-5,14,TRBV11-2,.,once
TGTGCCTGGAGTGGTCCGTTCCCGTATGGCTACACCTTC,CAWSGPFPYGYTF,TRBJ1-2,13,TRBV30,.,once
TGTGCCAGCTATAAGAGGGTACTAGCGGGGGGCAAAGAGACCCAGTACTTC,CASYKRVLAGGKETQYF,TRBJ2-5,17,TRBV2,TRBD2,.
TGCGCCAGCAGCCAAGAAAACATGGGGGACTGGTCCGGGGAGCTGTTTTTT,CASSQENMGDWSGELFF,TRBJ2-2,17,TRBV4-1,.,.
TGTGCCACCAGAGGGGGCTTGGGCACTGAAGCTTTCTTT,CATRGGLGTEAFF,TRBJ1-1,13,TRBV24-1,TRBD1,.
TGCGCCAGCAGCTTGGCCGAGGACAGAACAGATACGCAGTATTTT,CASSLAEDRTDTQYF,TRBJ2-3,15,TRBV5-1,.,.
TGTGCCAGCAGTGGACAGTATAGCAATCAGCCCCAGCATTTT,CASSGQYSNQPQHF,TRBJ1-5,14,TRBV27,.,.
TGTGCCAGCAGCTGGGACAATCAACACTACGAGCAGTACTTC,CASSWDNQHYEQYF,TRBJ2-7,14,TRBV7-8,.,.
TGCGCCAGCAGCTTGGTAGGGGACAGGCCTGAAGCTTTCTTT,CASSLVGDRPEAFF,TRBJ1-1,14,TRBV5-1,TRBD1,.
TGTGCCAGCAGCTATTACAATTATCAGCGGGGGTCACCCGGTGAGCAGTTCTTC,CASSYYNYQRGSPGEQFF,TRBJ2-1,18,TRBV7-9,TRBD2,.
TGTGCCAGCAGCACCTGGACAGGGACTAACTATGGCTACACCTTC,CASSTWTGTNYGYTF,TRBJ1-2,15,TRBV21-1,.,.
TGTGCCACCAGCAGAGATGGGCAGATCCAAGAGACCCAGTACTTC,CATSRDGQIQETQYF,TRBJ2-5,15,TRBV15,.,.
TGTGCCAGCAGCTTCCTACAGGGTACCAACACTGAAGCTTTCTTT,CASSFLQGTNTEAFF,TRBJ1-1,15,TRBV9,.,.
TGTGCCAGCAGAGCGGGGATTTGGGACACTGAAGCTTTCTTT,CASRAGIWDTEAFF,TRBJ1-1,14,TRBV6-5,.,.
TGTGCCACCAGCACGACTCGAAAGGCCGGGGAGCTGTTTTTT,CATSTTRKAGELFF,TRBJ2-2,14,TRBV15,.,.
TGTGCCAGCAGCGAGTCGACAGGGCGGTACGCTTTCTTT,CASSESTGRYAFF,TRBJ1-1,13,TRBV9,TRBD1,.
TGCGCCAGCAGTGAGGACTGGCGGGGAATGAGCTCCTACAATGAGCAGTTCTTC,CASSEDWRGMSSYNEQFF,TRBJ2-1,18,TRBV10-2,.,.
TGTGCCAGCTCATCCGCGGTCACCGGGGAGCTGTTTTTT,CASSSAVTGELFF,TRBJ2-2,13,TRBV18,.,.
TGTGCCAGTGCGCCGGGGGATCAGCCCCAGCATTTT,CASAPGDQPQHF,TRBJ1-5,12,TRBV6-5,.,.
TGTGCCAGCAAACCGACAGGACTCTATGGCTACACCTTC,CASKPTGLYGYTF,TRBJ1-2,13,TRBV12-3/TRBV12-4,.,.
TGTGCCAGCAGCCAAGGAAGGGAGGTCTACGAGCAGTACTTC,CASSQGREVYEQYF,TRBJ2-7,14,TRBV3-1/TRBV3-2,.,.
TGTGCCAGCAGCTTGATCGCGGGGCAGGCAGATACGCAGTATTTT,CASSLIAGQADTQYF,TRBJ2-3,15,TRBV5-4,.,.
TGTGCCAGCAGTTTATGGTCGGACAGGGTTGAAAAACTGTTTTTT,CASSLWSDRVEKLFF,TRBJ1-4,15,TRBV27,TRBD1,.
TGTGCCAGCAGCTTAACTAATTCAGGGTTCTATGGCTACACCTTC,CASSLTNSGFYGYTF,TRBJ1-2,15,TRBV7-6,.,.
TGTGCCAGCAGCTTAGTAACAGATACGCAGTATTTT,CASSLVTDTQYF,TRBJ2-3,12,TRBV11-2,.,.
TGTGCCACCCGCGGGCCTACCTTAACTGAAGCTTTCTTT,CATRGPTLTEAFF,TRBJ1-1,13,TRBV24-1,.,.
TGTGCCAGCAGCCAGAGTACTGAAGCTTTCTTT,CASSQSTEAFF,TRBJ1-1,11,TRBV3-1/TRBV3-2,.,.
TGTGCTAGTGGTATAGCGGGGGGGCTGGGGGAGACCCAGTACTTC,CASGIAGGLGETQYF,TRBJ2-5,15,TRBV12-5,TRBD2,.
TGTGCCAGCAGTGAAGCTGGGACAGGTCCCTACGAGCAGTACTTC,CASSEAGTGPYEQYF,TRBJ2-7,15,TRBV6-1,TRBD1,few
TGCGCCAGCAGCATGGGGACTAGCGGGGGGGCCGGCACAGATACGCAGTATTTT,CASSMGTSGGAGTDTQYF,TRBJ2-3,18,TRBV5-1,TRBD2,.
TGTGCCAGCAGCTTAGCGACAGGGGGGAATAATTCACCCCTCCACTTT,CASSLATGGNNSPLHF,TRBJ1-6,16,TRBV11-2,TRBD1,.
TGTGCCAGCAGCCCGCTCAGGACAACGAACACCGGGGAGCTGTTTTTT,CASSPLRTTNTGELFF,TRBJ2-2,16,TRBV7-2,.,few
TGCGCCAGCAGCTCGATTATGCTCGAGAACAGGGGTTTAAGGGATGAGCAGTTCTTC,CASSSIMLENRGLRDEQFF,TRBJ2-1,19,TRBV5-1,TRBD1,.
TGCAGCGTAATGGTGGCAGGGCGTTCACCCCTCCACTTT,CSVMVAGRSPLHF,TRBJ1-6,13,TRBV29-1,.,.
TGTGCCAGCTGCTTAGCGGGGGGCCGCACAGATACGCAGTATTTT,CASCLAGGRTDTQYF,TRBJ2-3,15,TRBV27,TRBD2,.
TGTGCCAGCAGCGTACAGGCAGAAAGATACTATGGCTACACCTTC,CASSVQAERYYGYTF,TRBJ1-2,15,TRBV9,.,once
TGCGCCAGCAGCGGACAGGGGGGCTATGGCTACACCTTC,CASSGQGGYGYTF,TRBJ1-2,13,TRBV5-1,TRBD1,.
TGTGCCAGCAGGAAGACAGGGGTTTGGGGCTACACCTTC,CASRKTGVWGYTF,TRBJ1-2,13,TRBV27,TRBD1,.
TGTGCCAGCAGCCCGACAGGGAATTATCAGCCCCAGCATTTT,CASSPTGNYQPQHF,TRBJ1-5,14,TRBV7-9,TRBD1,.
TGTGCCAGCAGTGACCCCAGGGATGGAAACACCATATATTTT,CASSDPRDGNTIYF,TRBJ1-3,14,TRBV2,.,.
TGCAGCGTTGGGCAGACCGGGGAGCTGTTTTTT,CSVGQTGELFF,TRBJ2-2,11,TRBV29-1,.,.
TGCGCCAGCAGCCGCGGACAGGGAGAGGGCTACACCTTC,CASSRGQGEGYTF,TRBJ1-2,13,TRBV4-1,TRBD1,few
TGCAGTGCTAGTTCGGAGGGGGCCCCTAGTTTCTATGGCTACACCTTC,CSASSEGAPSFYGYTF,TRBJ1-2,16,TRBV20-1,TRBD1,.
TGTGCCACCAGTGAGGGGGCGATAGGTCAGCCCCAGCATTTT,CATSEGAIGQPQHF,TRBJ1-5,14,TRBV15,TRBD1,.
TGTGCCAGCACGAGCGGGGGGGCCCGAGAGACCCAGTACTTC,CASTSGGARETQYF,TRBJ2-5,14,TRBV6-5,TRBD2,.
TGTGCCAGCAGCCTTCCCGACAGGGGGCGCACCTACGAGCAGTACTTC,CASSLPDRGRTYEQYF,TRBJ2-7,16,TRBV5-4,TRBD1,.
TGTGCCAGCAGTGGGGGGGGACCCTACGAGCAGTACTTC,CASSGGGPYEQYF,TRBJ2-7,13,TRBV12-3/TRBV12-4,TRBD2,.
TGCGCCAGCAGCTTCGGAGGTGAGACCCAGTACTTC,CASSFGGETQYF,TRBJ2-5,12,TRBV5-1,.,.
TGTGCCAGCAGCCAAGATCGGGACAGTTATGGCTACACCTTC,CASSQDRDSYGYTF,TRBJ1-2,14,TRBV14,TRBD1,.